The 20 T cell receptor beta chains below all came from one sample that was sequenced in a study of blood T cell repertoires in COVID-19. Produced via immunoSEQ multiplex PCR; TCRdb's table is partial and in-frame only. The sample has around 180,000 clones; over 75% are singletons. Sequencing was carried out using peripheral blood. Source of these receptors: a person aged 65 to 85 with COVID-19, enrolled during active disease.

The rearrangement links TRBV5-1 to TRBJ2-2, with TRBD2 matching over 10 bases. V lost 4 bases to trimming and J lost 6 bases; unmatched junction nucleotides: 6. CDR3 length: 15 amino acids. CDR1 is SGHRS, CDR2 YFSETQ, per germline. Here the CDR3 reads CASSDVAGGPGELFF. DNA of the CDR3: TGCGCCAGCAGCGACGTAGCGGGGGGACCCGGGGAGCTGTTTTTT.

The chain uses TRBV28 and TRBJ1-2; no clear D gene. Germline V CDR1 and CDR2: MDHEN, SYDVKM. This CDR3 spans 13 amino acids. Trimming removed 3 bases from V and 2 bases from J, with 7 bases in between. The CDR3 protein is CASSFPKNYGYTF. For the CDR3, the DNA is TGTGCCAGCAGTTTCCCAAAAAACTATGGCTACACCTTC.

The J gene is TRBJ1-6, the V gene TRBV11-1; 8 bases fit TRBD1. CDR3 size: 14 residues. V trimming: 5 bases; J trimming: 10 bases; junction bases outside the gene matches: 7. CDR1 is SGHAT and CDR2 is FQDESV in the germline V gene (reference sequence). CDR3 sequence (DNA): TGTGCCAGCAGCAAGGACAGGGCGGGATCACCCCTCCACTTT. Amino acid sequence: CASSKDRAGSPLHF.

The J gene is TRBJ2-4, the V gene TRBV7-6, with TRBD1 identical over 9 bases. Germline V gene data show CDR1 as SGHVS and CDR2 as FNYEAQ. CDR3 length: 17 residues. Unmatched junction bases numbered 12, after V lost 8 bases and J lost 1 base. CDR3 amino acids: CASYTGGFVLAKNIQYF. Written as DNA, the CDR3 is TGTGCCAGCTATACAGGGGGCTTCGTTCTCGCCAAAAACATTCAGTACTTC. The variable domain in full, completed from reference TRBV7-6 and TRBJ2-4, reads GAGVSQSPRYKVTKRGQDVALRCDPISGHVSLYWYRQALGQGPEFLTYFNYEAQQDKSGLPNDRFSAERPEGSISTLTIQRTEQRDSAMYRCASYTGGFVLAKNIQYFGAGTRLSVL.

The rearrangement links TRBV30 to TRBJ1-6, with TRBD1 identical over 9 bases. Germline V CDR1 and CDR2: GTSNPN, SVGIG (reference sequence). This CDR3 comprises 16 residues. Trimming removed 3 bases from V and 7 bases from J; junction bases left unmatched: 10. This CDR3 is CAWRIGGTGNNSPLHF. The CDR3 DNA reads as TGTGCCTGGAGGATAGGGGGGACAGGGAACAATTCACCCCTCCACTTT.

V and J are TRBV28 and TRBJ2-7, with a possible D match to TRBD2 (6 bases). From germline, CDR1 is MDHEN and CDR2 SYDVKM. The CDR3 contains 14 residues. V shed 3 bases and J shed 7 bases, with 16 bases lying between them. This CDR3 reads CASSFTLLGGEQYF. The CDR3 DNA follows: TGTGCCAGCAGTTTTACCCTACTTGGGGGGGAGCAGTACTTC.

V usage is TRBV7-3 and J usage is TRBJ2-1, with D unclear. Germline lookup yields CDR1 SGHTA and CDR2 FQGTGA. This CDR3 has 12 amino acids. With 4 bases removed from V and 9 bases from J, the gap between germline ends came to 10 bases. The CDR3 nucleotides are TGTGCCAGCAGCTCTCCCCTCGGTGAGCAGTTCTTC. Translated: CASSSPLGEQFF.

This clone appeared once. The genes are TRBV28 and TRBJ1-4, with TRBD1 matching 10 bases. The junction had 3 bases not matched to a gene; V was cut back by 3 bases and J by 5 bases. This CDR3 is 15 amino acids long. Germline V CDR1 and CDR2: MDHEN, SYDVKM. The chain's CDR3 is CASSFSDRGNEKLFF. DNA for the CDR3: TGTGCCAGCAGTTTCTCGGACAGGGGGAATGAAAAACTGTTTTTT.

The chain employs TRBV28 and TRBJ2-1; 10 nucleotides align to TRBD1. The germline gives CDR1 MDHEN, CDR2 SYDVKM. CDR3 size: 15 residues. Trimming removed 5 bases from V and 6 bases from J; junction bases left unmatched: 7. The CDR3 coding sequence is TGTGCCAGCAGTAGTCCCCGGGACAGGGGCAATGAGCAGTTCTTC. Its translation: CASSSPRDRGNEQFF.

The CDR3 sequence is CATSRDDTGLATEAFF. CDR3 coding DNA: TGTGCCACCAGCAGAGATGATACAGGGTTGGCCACTGAAGCTTTCTTT. V is TRBV15 and J is TRBJ1-1; D might be TRBD1 (6 bases). CDR1 and CDR2 (germline): LNHNV, YYDKDF (reference sequence). With 0 bases removed from V and 4 bases from J, the gap between germline ends came to 15 bases. This CDR3 spans 16 amino acids. Based on the CDR3 plus reference TRBV15 and TRBJ1-1, the full variable domain is DAMVIQNPRYQVTQFGKPVTLSCSQTLNHNVMYWYQQKSSQAPKLLFHYYDKDFNNEADTPDNFQSRRPNTSFCFLDIRSPGLGDTAMYLCATSRDDTGLATEAFFGQGTRLTVV.

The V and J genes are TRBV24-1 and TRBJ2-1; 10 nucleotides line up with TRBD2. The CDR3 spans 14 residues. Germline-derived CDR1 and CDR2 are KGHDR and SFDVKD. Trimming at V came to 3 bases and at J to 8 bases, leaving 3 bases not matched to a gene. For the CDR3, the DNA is TGTGCCACCAGTGATAGCGGGGGGGTGGATGAGCAGTTCTTC. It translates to CATSDSGGVDEQFF.

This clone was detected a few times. The CDR3 sequence: CASSQAYSYGYTF. For the CDR3, the DNA is TGCGCCAGCAGCCAAGCGTACAGCTATGGCTACACCTTC. This chain uses TRBV4-1 with TRBJ1-2; D unresolved. The V end lost 1 base, the J end lost 4 bases, and 7 bases lay between the germline ends. There are 13 residues in the CDR3. CDR1 is MGHRA, CDR2 YSYEKL, per germline.

CDR3 bases: TGTGCCAGCAGCTTAGTTAGCGGGAGCAGCGGGGAGCTGTTTTTT. Amino acid sequence: CASSLVSGSSGELFF. The chain is built from TRBV7-9 and TRBJ2-2; 9 bases map to TRBD2. Germline values: CDR1 SEHNR, CDR2 FQNEAQ (reference sequence). The CDR3 loop spans 15 amino acids. V was clipped by 1 base and J by 7 bases; unmatched bases: 4.

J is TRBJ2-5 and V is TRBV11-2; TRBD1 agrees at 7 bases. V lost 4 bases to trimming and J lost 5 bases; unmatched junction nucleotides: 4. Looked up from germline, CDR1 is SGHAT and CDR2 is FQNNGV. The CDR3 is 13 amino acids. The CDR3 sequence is CASSYDRDETQYF. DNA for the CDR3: TGTGCCAGCAGCTACGACAGGGATGAGACCCAGTACTTC.

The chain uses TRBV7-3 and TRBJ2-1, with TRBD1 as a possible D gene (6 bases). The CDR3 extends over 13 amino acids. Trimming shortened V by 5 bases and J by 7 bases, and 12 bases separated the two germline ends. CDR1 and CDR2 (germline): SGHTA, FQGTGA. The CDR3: CASSIYRENEQFF. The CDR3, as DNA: TGTGCCAGCAGCATTTACAGGGAGAATGAGCAGTTCTTC.

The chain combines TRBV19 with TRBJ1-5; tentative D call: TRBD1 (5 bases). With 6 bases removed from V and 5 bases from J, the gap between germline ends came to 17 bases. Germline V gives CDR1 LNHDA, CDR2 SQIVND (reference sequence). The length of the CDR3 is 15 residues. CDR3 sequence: CASRERGLSDQPQHF. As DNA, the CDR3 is TGTGCCAGTAGGGAGAGGGGACTCTCCGATCAGCCCCAGCATTTT.

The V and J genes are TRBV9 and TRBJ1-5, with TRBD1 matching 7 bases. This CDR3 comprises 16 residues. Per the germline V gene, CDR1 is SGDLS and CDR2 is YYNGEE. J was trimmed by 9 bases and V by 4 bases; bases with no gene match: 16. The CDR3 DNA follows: TGTGCCAGCAGCCAGAGCCCCGGGACAGACGGAGGGCCCCAGCATTTT. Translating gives CASSQSPGTDGGPQHF.

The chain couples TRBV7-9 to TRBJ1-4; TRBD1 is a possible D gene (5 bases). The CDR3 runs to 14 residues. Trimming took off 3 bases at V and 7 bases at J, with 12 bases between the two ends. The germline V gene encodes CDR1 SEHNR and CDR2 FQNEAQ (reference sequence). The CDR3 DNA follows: TGTGCCAGCAGCTTGGGGGGAGAGGTTGAAAAACTGTTTTTT. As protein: CASSLGGEVEKLFF.

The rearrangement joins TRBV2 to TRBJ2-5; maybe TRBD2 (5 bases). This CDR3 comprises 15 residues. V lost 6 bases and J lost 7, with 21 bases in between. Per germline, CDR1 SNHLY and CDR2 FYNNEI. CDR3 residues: CASRTDGVEGGTQYF. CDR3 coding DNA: TGTGCCAGCAGGACCGACGGGGTTGAGGGTGGGACCCAGTACTTC.

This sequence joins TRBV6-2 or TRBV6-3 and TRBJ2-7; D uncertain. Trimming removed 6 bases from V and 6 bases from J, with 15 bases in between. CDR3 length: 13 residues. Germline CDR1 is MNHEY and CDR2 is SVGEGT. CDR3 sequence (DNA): TGTGCCAGCAGCCCCAGCCAGCGTCTCGAGCAGTACTTC. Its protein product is CASSPSQRLEQYF.